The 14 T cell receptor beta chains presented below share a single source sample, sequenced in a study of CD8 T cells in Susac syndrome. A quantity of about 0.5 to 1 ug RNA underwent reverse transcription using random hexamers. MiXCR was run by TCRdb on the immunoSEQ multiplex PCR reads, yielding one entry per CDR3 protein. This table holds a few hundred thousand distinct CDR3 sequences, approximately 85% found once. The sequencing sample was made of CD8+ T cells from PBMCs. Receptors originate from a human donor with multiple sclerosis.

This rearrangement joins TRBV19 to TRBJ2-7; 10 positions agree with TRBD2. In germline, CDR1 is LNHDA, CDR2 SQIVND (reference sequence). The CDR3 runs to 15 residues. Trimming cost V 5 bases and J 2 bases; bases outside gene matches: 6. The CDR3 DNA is TGTGCCAGTAGTTTCACCGGGACTAGCGCCTACGAGCAGTACTTC. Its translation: CASSFTGTSAYEQYF.

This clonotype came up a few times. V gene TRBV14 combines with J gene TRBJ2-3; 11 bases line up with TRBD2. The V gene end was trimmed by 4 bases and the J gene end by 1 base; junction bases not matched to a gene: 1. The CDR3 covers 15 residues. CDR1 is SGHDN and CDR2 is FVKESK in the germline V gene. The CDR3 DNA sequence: TGTGCCAGCAGCCTGACTAGCGGGGGCACAGATACGCAGTATTTT. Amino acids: CASSLTSGGTDTQYF.

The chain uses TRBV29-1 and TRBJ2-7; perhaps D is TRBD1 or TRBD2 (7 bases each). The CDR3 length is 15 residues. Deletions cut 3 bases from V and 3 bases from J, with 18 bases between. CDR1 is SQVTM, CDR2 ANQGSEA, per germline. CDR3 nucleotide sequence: TGCAGCGTTGATCGGGGGGAGGGGGCGGGCTACGAGCAGTACTTC. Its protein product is CSVDRGEGAGYEQYF.

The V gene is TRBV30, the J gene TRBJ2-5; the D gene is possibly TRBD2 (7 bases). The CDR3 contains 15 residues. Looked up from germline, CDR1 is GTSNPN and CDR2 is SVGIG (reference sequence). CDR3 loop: CGAAGASARQETQYF. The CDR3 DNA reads TGTGGGGCGGCGGGGGCCTCGGCCCGTCAAGAGACCCAGTACTTC.

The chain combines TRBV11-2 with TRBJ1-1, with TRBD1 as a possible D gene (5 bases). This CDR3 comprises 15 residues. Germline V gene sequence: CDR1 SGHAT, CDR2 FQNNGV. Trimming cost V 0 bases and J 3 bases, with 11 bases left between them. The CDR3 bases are TGTGCCAGCAGCTTAGATCTGCAGGGATACACTGAAGCTTTCTTT. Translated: CASSLDLQGYTEAFF.

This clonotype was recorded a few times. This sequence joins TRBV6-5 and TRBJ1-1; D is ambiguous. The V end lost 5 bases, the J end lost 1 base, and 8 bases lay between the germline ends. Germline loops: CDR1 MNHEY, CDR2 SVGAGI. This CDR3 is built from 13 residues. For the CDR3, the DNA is TGTGCCAGCAGTCTTGACGCGAACACTGAAGCTTTCTTT. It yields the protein CASSLDANTEAFF.

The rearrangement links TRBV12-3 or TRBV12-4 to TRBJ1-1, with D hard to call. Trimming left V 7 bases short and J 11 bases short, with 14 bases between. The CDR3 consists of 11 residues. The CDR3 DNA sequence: TGTGCCAGCACCCCGGGTCAAAACGCTTTCTTT. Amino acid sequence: CASTPGQNAFF.

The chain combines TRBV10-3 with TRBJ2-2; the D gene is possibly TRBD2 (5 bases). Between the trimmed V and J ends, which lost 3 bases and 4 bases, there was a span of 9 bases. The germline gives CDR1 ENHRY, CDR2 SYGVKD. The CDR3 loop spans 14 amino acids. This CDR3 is CAISDPRVTGELFF. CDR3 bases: TGTGCCATCAGTGACCCGAGGGTCACCGGGGAGCTGTTTTTT.

The CDR3 bases are TGTGCCAGCAGCCCGCCCCTACGGGGAGAGACCCAGTACTTC. Its protein product is CASSPPLRGETQYF. This chain joins TRBV7-9 and TRBJ2-5; the D gene is possibly TRBD2 (5 bases). The CDR3 is made up of 14 amino acids. Deletions cut 5 bases from V and 4 bases from J, with 14 bases between. CDR1 and CDR2 from the germline V gene are SEHNR and FQNEAQ (reference sequence).

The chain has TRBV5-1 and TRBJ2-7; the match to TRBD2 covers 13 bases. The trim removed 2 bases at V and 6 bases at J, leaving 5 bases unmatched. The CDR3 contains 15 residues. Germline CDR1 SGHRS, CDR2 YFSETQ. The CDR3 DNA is TGCGCCAGCAGCTTCCAACTAGCGGGAGGGCGCGAGCAGTACTTC. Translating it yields CASSFQLAGGREQYF. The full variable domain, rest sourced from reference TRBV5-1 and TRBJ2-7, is KAGVTQTPRYLIKTRGQQVTLSCSPISGHRSVSWYQQTPGQGLQFLFEYFSETQRNKGNFPGRFSGRQFSNSRSEMNVSTLELGDSALYLCASSFQLAGGREQYFGPGTRLTVT.

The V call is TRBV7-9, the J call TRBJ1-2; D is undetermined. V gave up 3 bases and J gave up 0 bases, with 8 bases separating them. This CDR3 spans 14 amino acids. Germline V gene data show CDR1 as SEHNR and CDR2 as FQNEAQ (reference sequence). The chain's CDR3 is CASSFTGANYGYTF. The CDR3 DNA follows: TGTGCCAGCAGCTTTACCGGGGCTAACTATGGCTACACCTTC. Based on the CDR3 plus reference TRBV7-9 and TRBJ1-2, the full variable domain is DTGVSQNPRHKITKRGQNVTFRCDPISEHNRLYWYRQTLGQGPEFLTYFQNEAQLEKSRLLSDRFSAERPKGSFSTLEIQRTEQGDSAMYLCASSFTGANYGYTFGSGTRLTVV.

CDR3 in amino acids: CASSLEPPGVNYGYTF. CDR3 DNA sequence: TGTGCCAGCAGCTTGGAGCCCCCGGGGGTCAACTATGGCTACACCTTC. V usage is TRBV5-6 and J usage is TRBJ1-2; a possible D gene is TRBD1 (5 bases). Germline V gene data show CDR1 as SGHDT and CDR2 as YYEEEE. This CDR3 contains 16 residues. V was clipped by 0 bases and J by 2 bases, with 14 bases between them.

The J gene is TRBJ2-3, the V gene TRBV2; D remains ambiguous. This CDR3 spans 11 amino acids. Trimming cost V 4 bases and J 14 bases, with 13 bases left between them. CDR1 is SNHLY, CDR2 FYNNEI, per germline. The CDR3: CASSGISGPYF. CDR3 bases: TGTGCCAGCAGTGGAATTTCAGGTCCGTATTTT.

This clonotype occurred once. The CDR3 DNA is TGCGCCAGCAGTGAGTACTCCGGGACTAGCGGGACCACAGATACGCAGTATTTT. It specifies CASSEYSGTSGTTDTQYF. The rearrangement joins TRBV10-2 to TRBJ2-3; 13 bases fit TRBD2. V was pared by 1 base and J by 2 bases, with 6 bases of the junction left unmatched. The CDR3 covers 18 residues. Germline lookup yields CDR1 WSHSY and CDR2 SAAADI.